Listed here are 2 T cell receptor beta chains from one sample, sequenced in a study of blood T cell repertoires in COVID-19. Assay used: immunoSEQ multiplex PCR; TCRdb lists only in-frame clones, some missing. The sample lists approximately 190,000 clones, around 83% occurring once. Sequencing was carried out using PBMCs or T cells enriched from blood (not recorded which). These receptors originate from a woman aged 40-49 years in a cohort exposed to, infected with or recovered from COVID-19 (not recorded which).

The V and J genes are TRBV3-1 (or the pseudogene TRBV3-2) and TRBJ1-2, with TRBD1 identical over 9 bases. There are 16 residues in the CDR3. Trimming cost V 4 bases and J 8 bases; bases outside gene matches: 14. Germline V gene lookup returns CDR1 LGHDT and CDR2 YNNKEL (reference sequence). CDR3 sequence: CASSRVAGTGLKGYTF. CDR3 sequence (DNA): TGTGCCAGCAGCCGAGTAGCCGGGACAGGGCTTAAGGGCTACACCTTC.

The CDR3 loop reads CAISETSNEQFF. CDR3 DNA: TGTGCCATCAGTGAGACTTCCAATGAGCAGTTCTTC. J is TRBJ2-1 and V is TRBV10-3; D unresolved. V lost 2 bases and J lost 6, with 5 bases in between. CDR1 and CDR2 (germline): ENHRY, SYGVKD. The CDR3 has 12 amino acids.